Reported below is one T cell receptor beta chain. There is no known antigen for this receptor. The input lacks base qualities; no much larger clone sits a single base away. The library was obtained by the immunoSEQ multiplex PCR assay. TCRdb retrieved this table from immuneACCESS and kept in-frame rearrangements only. Not all clones are present; in checked studies, unresolved V genes account for under half, and no reason is known for the remainder. For this sample there are about 140,000 clones; approximately 90% appear just once. The top ten constitute roughly 8.7% of the sample. The data derive from a study of control samples from healthy donors and cancer patients (dated by TCRdb to about 2020). V and J are trimmed by 4 bases and 9 bases, and the gene matches miss 14 bases of the junction. The germline V gene provides CDR1 SGDLS and CDR2 YYNGEE. The CDR3 measures 16 amino acids from cysteine to phenylalanine. Just CDR3 DNA is preserved here, 48 bases in frame from base 1.

The sample was blood. The sequence links TRBV9 to TRBJ2-1; TRBD2 matches 9 bases in the middle. The clonotype comes from a woman in her twenties or thirties in good health. The nucleotide sequence is TGTGCCAGCAGCCTTATAGCGGGAGTTTGGGCGGGTGAGCAGTTCTTC. This translates into CASSLIAGVWAGEQFF.